This T cell receptor (beta chain) was recorded in a study of shared clonotypes between healthy human individuals. This table comes from immunoSEQ multiplex PCR, and its TCRdb copy is limited to in-frame clones, with some not included. Found here are about 1.1 million clones, approximately 80% of them singletons; the top ten hold about 0.94%. The CDR3 runs 13 residues. Trimming pared 2 bases from V and 1 base from J, leaving 6 bases between. Germline V gene data show CDR1 as SGHRS and CDR2 as YFSETQ. A note on this clone: Other DNA sequences in the same sample also yield this CDR3.

This receptor was identified in a man aged 18-30 years in good health. Some clones in this sample may be carry-over from other donors' samples. The chain recombines TRBV5-1 with TRBJ1-1, with no clear D. Sequencing input: memory CD4+ T cells from PBMCs. Regarding subset: CD45RA-negative fraction. The CDR3 loop reads CASSLRPNTEAFF. DNA for the CDR3: TGCGCCAGCAGCTTAAGACCGAACACTGAAGCTTTCTTT. Looking up the rest from reference TRBV5-1 and TRBJ1-1 gives the full variable domain: KAGVTQTPRYLIKTRGQQVTLSCSPISGHRSVSWYQQTPGQGLQFLFEYFSETQRNKGNFPGRFSGRQFSNSRSEMNVSTLELGDSALYLCASSLRPNTEAFFGQGTRLTVV.